Listed below are T cell receptor beta chains from one sample, sequenced in a study of vaccination effects on CD4 cells after COVID-19. Antigen specificity for these receptors is unknown. Clones were sequenced by immunoSEQ multiplex PCR, and TCRdb holds only the in-frame ones, with some missing. This table has 55,000 to 75,000 clones, around 72% appearing once. The sequencing here drew on CD4+ T cells from PBMCs cultured with HCoV-OC43 spike peptides, taken before COVID-19 vaccination. These TCRs come from a human donor who received a COVID-19 vaccine. CDR3s include the opening cysteine and the closing phenylalanine or tryptophan. The D gene is left open where the match is weak. Some rows mark clone size as missing; the rest say once, few, many or name a class of expanded clone.

clone size	D gene	V gene	J gene	CDR3 protein	CDR3 DNA
once	TRBD1	TRBV2	TRBJ1-1	CASSEQGAKTEAFF	TGTGCCAGCAGCGAACAGGGGGCCAAGACTGAAGCTTTCTTT
-	-	TRBV6-4	TRBJ1-1	CASSANRGTNTEAFF	TGTGCCAGCAGCGCTAATAGGGGTACGAACACTGAAGCTTTCTTT
-	-	TRBV18	TRBJ1-3	CASSPSPSSGNTIYF	TGTGCCAGCTCACCCTCACCGAGCTCTGGAAACACCATATATTTT
-	TRBD1	TRBV24-1	TRBJ2-2	CATSARGQGWTGELFF	TGTGCCACCAGTGCACGGGGACAGGGCTGGACCGGGGAGCTGTTTTTT
-	-	TRBV18	TRBJ1-1	CASSPSLGGLNTEAFF	TGTGCCAGCTCACCAAGTTTAGGTGGACTGAACACTGAAGCTTTCTTT
-	TRBD1	TRBV6-5	TRBJ2-5	CASSSWDRETQYF	TGTGCCAGCAGTTCTTGGGACAGGGAGACCCAGTACTTC
-	-	TRBV5-8	TRBJ1-6	CASRQENNSPLHF	TGTGCCAGCAGACAGGAAAATAATTCACCCCTCCACTTT
-	-	TRBV2	TRBJ1-5	CASSEIGYRNQPQHF	TGTGCCAGCAGTGAAATTGGGTACCGCAATCAGCCCCAGCATTTT
-	-	TRBV7-3	TRBJ2-5	CASSLIWGGQETQYF	TGTGCCAGCAGCTTAATTTGGGGTGGCCAAGAGACCCAGTACTTC
few	TRBD1	TRBV2	TRBJ1-5	CASSARDRGNQPQHF	TGTGCCAGCAGTGCCCGGGACAGGGGAAATCAGCCCCAGCATTTT
once	TRBD1	TRBV2	TRBJ1-4	CASSTPQGLGEKLFF	TGTGCCAGCAGCACCCCACAGGGGTTAGGCGAAAAACTGTTTTTT
-	-	TRBV15	TRBJ1-4	CATSRGREGEKLFF	TGTGCCACCAGCAGGGGCAGGGAGGGGGAAAAACTGTTTTTT
few	-	TRBV4-3	TRBJ1-5	CASSQDGWQPQHF	TGCGCCAGCAGCCAAGACGGATGGCAGCCCCAGCATTTT
-	TRBD1	TRBV29-1	TRBJ1-1	CSTDRDPNTEAFF	TGCAGCACGGACAGGGATCCGAACACTGAAGCTTTCTTT
-	TRBD1	TRBV4-2	TRBJ1-1	CASSPGDRYTEAFF	TGTGCCAGCAGCCCTGGGGACAGATACACTGAAGCTTTCTTT
-	-	TRBV28	TRBJ2-1	CASTPRTYNEQFF	TGTGCCAGCACCCCGAGGACCTACAATGAGCAGTTCTTC
-	-	TRBV19	TRBJ2-1	CASSIERSSYNEQFF	TGTGCCAGTAGTATTGAGCGCAGCTCCTACAATGAGCAGTTCTTC
few	-	TRBV12-3/TRBV12-4	TRBJ1-1	CASSIWTEAFF	TGTGCCAGCAGCATCTGGACGGAAGCTTTCTTT
few	TRBD1	TRBV2	TRBJ2-1	CASRRETGGHNEQFF	TGTGCCAGCAGGCGAGAAACAGGGGGACACAATGAGCAGTTCTTC
-	TRBD2	TRBV5-1	TRBJ2-3	CASSASGGGDTQYF	TGCGCCAGCAGCGCTAGCGGGGGGGGAGATACGCAGTATTTT
-	TRBD1	TRBV11-3	TRBJ2-2	CASSSQGASTGELFF	TGTGCCAGCAGCTCACAGGGGGCGAGCACCGGGGAGCTGTTTTTT
once	TRBD1	TRBV2	TRBJ1-4	CASRRDRGNEKLFF	TGTGCCAGCAGAAGGGACAGGGGTAATGAAAAACTGTTTTTT
-	-	TRBV4-1	TRBJ2-5	CASSQGRGMEQETQYF	TGCGCCAGCAGCCAAGGAAGGGGGATGGAGCAAGAGACCCAGTACTTC
-	-	TRBV6-5	TRBJ2-3	CASSSSLRSTDTQYF	TGTGCCAGCAGTTCCTCTCTCCGAAGCACAGATACGCAGTATTTT
-	-	TRBV20-1	TRBJ2-3	CSARATDTQYF	TGCAGTGCTAGAGCCACAGATACGCAGTATTTT
-	-	TRBV19	TRBJ1-5	CASSPRSGERQPQHF	TGTGCCAGTAGTCCAAGGTCAGGGGAACGTCAGCCCCAGCATTTT
-	-	TRBV5-1	TRBJ1-1	CASSLDGGNTEAFF	TGCGCCAGCAGCTTGGATGGGGGGAACACTGAAGCTTTCTTT
-	TRBD1	TRBV5-4	TRBJ2-5	CASSLYTGTGAETQYF	TGTGCCAGCAGCTTGTACACCGGGACAGGGGCGGAGACCCAGTACTTC
medium-sized	-	TRBV5-1	TRBJ2-1	CASSLERGIGGEQFF	TGCGCCAGCAGCTTGGAGAGGGGAATAGGTGGTGAGCAGTTCTTC
-	TRBD1	TRBV24-1	TRBJ2-5	CATSAPGGLFEETQYF	TGTGCCACCAGCGCCCCAGGGGGTCTTTTCGAAGAGACCCAGTACTTC
-	-	TRBV18	TRBJ2-5	CASSPPYGGPSYETQYF	TGTGCCAGCTCACCACCTTACGGGGGGCCTTCCTATGAGACCCAGTACTTC
-	-	TRBV19	TRBJ1-1	CASSILEFIPEAFF	TGTGCCAGTAGTATTTTAGAGTTTATCCCTGAAGCTTTCTTT
-	-	TRBV2	TRBJ2-2	CASSTSTTNTGELFF	TGTGCCAGCAGTACTAGCACCACGAACACCGGGGAGCTGTTTTTT
-	TRBD1	TRBV7-2	TRBJ1-2	CASSTNRGQYGYTF	TGTGCCAGCAGCACGAACAGGGGCCAGTATGGCTACACCTTC
-	-	TRBV24-1	TRBJ2-3	CATSDPRGAADTQYF	TGTGCCACCAGTGATCCCAGGGGCGCGGCAGATACGCAGTATTTT
-	-	TRBV6-1	TRBJ1-2	CASSEGPGSNYGYTF	TGTGCCAGCAGTGAGGGACCGGGATCTAACTATGGCTACACCTTC
-	TRBD2	TRBV3-1/TRBV3-2	TRBJ2-3	CASSPLTSYSITDTQYF	TGTGCCAGCAGCCCCCTGACTAGCTACTCAATCACAGATACGCAGTATTTT
few	-	TRBV25-1	TRBJ1-6	CASSDPGINSPLHF	TGTGCCAGCAGTGATCCAGGTATTAATTCACCCCTCCACTTT
-	-	TRBV7-2	TRBJ2-5	CASSHRGETQYF	TGTGCCAGCAGCCACCGGGGGGAGACCCAGTACTTC
few	TRBD2	TRBV7-9	TRBJ2-5	CASSPQFRRGGETQYF	TGTGCCAGCAGCCCCCAATTCCGGCGGGGGGGAGAGACCCAGTACTTC
-	-	TRBV2	TRBJ1-6	CASSVPGLGSPLHF	TGTGCCAGCAGTGTCCCCGGGCTTGGGTCACCCCTCCACTTT
-	-	TRBV11-1	TRBJ1-1	CASSLFGGDTEAFF	TGTGCCAGCAGCTTATTCGGGGGCGACACTGAAGCTTTCTTT
-	-	TRBV4-3	TRBJ1-5	CASSQGRAGQPQHF	TGCGCCAGCAGCCAGGGTAGGGCTGGTCAGCCCCAGCATTTT
few	-	TRBV5-1	TRBJ1-1	CASSATVQLAGTEAFF	TGCGCCAGCAGCGCAACAGTGCAGTTGGCGGGCACTGAAGCTTTCTTT
-	-	TRBV11-2	TRBJ1-3	CASSSQSGTSGNTIYF	TGTGCCAGCAGCTCCCAATCCGGGACCTCTGGAAACACCATATATTTT
-	-	TRBV11-2	TRBJ2-2	CASSPVWRSNTGELFF	TGTGCCAGCAGCCCGGTTTGGCGATCGAACACCGGGGAGCTGTTTTTT
-	-	TRBV19	TRBJ1-5	CASSILGISSNQPQHF	TGTGCCAGTAGTATATTAGGGATCAGTAGCAATCAGCCCCAGCATTTT
-	TRBD1	TRBV6-2/TRBV6-3	TRBJ1-4	CASSFYRTGPGEKLFF	TGTGCCAGCAGTTTCTATCGGACAGGGCCCGGTGAAAAACTGTTTTTT
-	-	TRBV30	TRBJ1-5	CAWGDTAGQPQHF	TGTGCCTGGGGGGACACGGCCGGTCAGCCCCAGCATTTT
-	-	TRBV18	TRBJ2-5	CASSPRRGEETQYF	TGTGCCAGCTCACCTAGGAGGGGTGAAGAGACCCAGTACTTC
-	TRBD1	TRBV5-1	TRBJ1-5	CASSISGQGHQPQHF	TGCGCCAGCAGCATAAGTGGACAGGGTCATCAGCCCCAGCATTTT
-	TRBD2	TRBV9	TRBJ2-5	CASMRGEGETQYF	TGTGCCAGCATGCGGGGGGAAGGGGAGACCCAGTACTTC
-	TRBD1	TRBV6-5	TRBJ1-2	CASSPTGGGYGYTF	TGTGCCAGCAGTCCGACAGGGGGAGGCTATGGCTACACCTTC